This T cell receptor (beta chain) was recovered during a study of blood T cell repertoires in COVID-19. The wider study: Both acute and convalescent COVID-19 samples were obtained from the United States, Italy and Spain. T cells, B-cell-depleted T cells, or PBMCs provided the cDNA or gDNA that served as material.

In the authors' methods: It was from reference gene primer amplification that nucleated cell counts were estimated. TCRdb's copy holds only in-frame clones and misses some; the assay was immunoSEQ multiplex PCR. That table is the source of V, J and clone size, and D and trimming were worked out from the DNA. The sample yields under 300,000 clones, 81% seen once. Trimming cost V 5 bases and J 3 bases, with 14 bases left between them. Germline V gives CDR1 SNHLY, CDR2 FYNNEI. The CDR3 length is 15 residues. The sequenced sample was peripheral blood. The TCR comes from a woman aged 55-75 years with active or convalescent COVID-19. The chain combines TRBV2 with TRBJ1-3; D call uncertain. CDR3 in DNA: TGTGCCAGCAGTCCCGTCTCCTTCAGTGGAAACACCATATATTTT. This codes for CASSPVSFSGNTIYF.